These 6 T cell receptor beta chains were all obtained from the same sample, sequenced in a study of blood T cell repertoires in COVID-19. Here immunoSEQ multiplex PCR was the method, and the copy in TCRdb shows in-frame clones only, minus some. Of about 150,000 clones listed, approximately 82% are singletons. Sequencing was carried out using peripheral blood. The source of these receptors is a man in his 70s who had recovered from COVID-19.

The V call is TRBV9, the J call TRBJ2-5, with 11 bases identical to TRBD2. J gave up 0 bases and V 0 bases, and 4 bases lay outside the gene matches. CDR3 length: 17 amino acids. CDR1 is SGDLS, CDR2 YYNGEE, per germline. CDR3 DNA: TGTGCCAGCAGCGTAGGGGCTAGCGGGAGGAACCAAGAGACCCAGTACTTC. This codes for CASSVGASGRNQETQYF. The full variable domain, rest sourced from reference TRBV9 and TRBJ2-5, is DSGVTQTPKHLITATGQRVTLRCSPRSGDLSVYWYQQSLDQGLQFLIQYYNGEERAKGNILERFSAQQFPDLHSELNLSSLELGDSALYFCASSVGASGRNQETQYFGPGTRLLVL.

The chain uses TRBV5-1 and TRBJ2-1; 14 nucleotides align to TRBD2. Germline CDR1 is SGHRS and CDR2 is YFSETQ. V shed 6 bases and J 7 bases; nucleotides not matched to a gene: 3. CDR3 length: 14 residues. The CDR3 bases are TGCGCCAGCACCGGGACTAGCGGGAGAAATGAGCAGTTCTTC. Amino acid sequence: CASTGTSGRNEQFF.

J is TRBJ2-1 and V is TRBV12-3 or TRBV12-4; 7 bases fit TRBD1. Trimming removed 6 bases from V and 9 bases from J; junction bases left unmatched: 2. CDR3 length: 11 amino acids. CDR3 sequence reads: CASRGTAEQFF. In DNA form, the CDR3 reads TGTGCCAGCAGGGGGACAGCTGAGCAGTTCTTC.

This chain connects TRBV28 to TRBJ2-2; TRBD2 agrees at 8 bases. V was pared by 6 bases and J by 4 bases, with 4 bases of the junction left unmatched. This CDR3 spans 14 amino acids. Germline values: CDR1 MDHEN, CDR2 SYDVKM. CDR3 nucleotide sequence: TGTGCCAGCAGACCGGGGGGGACCACCGGGGAGCTGTTTTTT. This encodes CASRPGGTTGELFF.

CDR3 in amino acids: CASSPGTGVGLVEAFF. CDR3 sequence (DNA): TGTGCCAGCTCACCGGGTACAGGGGTGGGGCTTGTTGAAGCTTTCTTT. The gene calls are TRBV18 and TRBJ1-1, with 7 nucleotides matching TRBD1. This CDR3 region has 16 residues. The germline gives CDR1 KGHSH, CDR2 LQKENI. The V and J ends lost 3 bases and 7 bases, in that order; junction bases with no gene match: 14. Drawing the rest from reference TRBV18 and TRBJ1-1, the complete variable domain is NAGVMQNPRHLVRRRGQEARLRCSPMKGHSHVYWYRQLPEEGLKFMVYLQKENIIDESGMPKERFSAEFPKEGPSILRIQQVVRGDSAAYFCASSPGTGVGLVEAFFGQGTRLTVV.

V gene TRBV7-2 combines with J gene TRBJ2-1; no clear D. CDR1 and CDR2 from the germline V gene are SGHTA and FQGNSA. V gave up 5 bases and J gave up 1 base, with 18 bases separating them. The CDR3 contains 17 residues. This chain's CDR3 is CASSPVGRSGSYNEQFF. The CDR3 bases are TGTGCCAGCAGCCCCGTAGGCCGGAGTGGGTCCTACAATGAGCAGTTCTTC.